What follows describes a single T cell receptor beta chain. V gave up 0 bases and J gave up 2 bases, with 11 bases separating them. CDR3 size: 15 residues. The V gene's germline CDR1 is WNHNN and CDR2 SYGVQD (reference sequence). This record belongs to a study of blood T cell repertoires in COVID-19. Study as a whole: The analysed material was cDNA or gDNA that came from T cells, B-cell-depleted T cells, or PBMCs.

In the source study's methods: Estimation of nucleated cell counts relied on the amplification of reference gene primers. TCRdb's table, derived via immunoSEQ multiplex PCR, lists solely in-frame clones and lacks some. V, J and clone size are those of that table, while D and trimming were read from the DNA. The sample has 250,000 to 300,000 clones; over 80% are singletons. This TCR derives from a man aged 60 to 69 who had recovered from COVID-19. The V gene is TRBV10-1, the J gene TRBJ2-7; a weak D match, TRBD1 (5 bases). Material: peripheral blood. CDR3 sequence (DNA): TGCGCCAGCAGTGAGTCGCGGACACCCCCCTACGAGCAGTACTTC. This codes for CASSESRTPPYEQYF.